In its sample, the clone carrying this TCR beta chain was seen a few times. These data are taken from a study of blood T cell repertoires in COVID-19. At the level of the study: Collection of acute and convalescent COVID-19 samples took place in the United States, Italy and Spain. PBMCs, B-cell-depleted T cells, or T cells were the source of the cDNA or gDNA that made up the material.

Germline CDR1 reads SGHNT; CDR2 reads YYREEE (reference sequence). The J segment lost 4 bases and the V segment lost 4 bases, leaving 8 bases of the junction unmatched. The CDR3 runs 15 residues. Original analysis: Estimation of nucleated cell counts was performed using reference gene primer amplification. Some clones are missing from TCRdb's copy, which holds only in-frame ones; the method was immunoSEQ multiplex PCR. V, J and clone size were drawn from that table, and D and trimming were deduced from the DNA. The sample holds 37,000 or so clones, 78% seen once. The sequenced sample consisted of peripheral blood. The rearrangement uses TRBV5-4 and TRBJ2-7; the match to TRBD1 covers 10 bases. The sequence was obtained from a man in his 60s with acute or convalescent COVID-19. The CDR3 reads CASSTRDRGGYEQYF. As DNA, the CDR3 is TGTGCCAGCAGCACCCGGGACAGGGGAGGTTACGAGCAGTACTTC. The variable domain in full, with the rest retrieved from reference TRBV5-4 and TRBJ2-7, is ETGVTQSPTHLIKTRGQQVTLRCSSQSGHNTVSWYQQALGQGPQFIFQYYREEENGRGNFPPRFSGLQFPNYSSELNVNALELDDSALYLCASSTRDRGGYEQYFGPGTRLTVT.